Listed here are 20 T cell receptor beta chains from one sample, sequenced in a study of yellow fever vaccine responses in identical twins. Using its own MiXCR run on the RT-PCR reads, TCRdb lists one record per CDR3 protein. The table shows 30,000 to 35,000 distinct CDR3 sequences, with more than 50% occurring only once. Sequencing used T cells from blood (PBMCs), unsorted or a sorted subset (not recorded which), obtained before or after yellow fever vaccination (not recorded which). All receptors come from a woman between 18 and 29 years old who received the yellow fever vaccine.

This clonotype was detected once. CDR3 bases: TGCAGCGTTGAGGCCTTCGGACAGTCGAACACTGAAGCTTTCTTT. Translating it yields CSVEAFGQSNTEAFF. The chain has TRBV29-1 and TRBJ1-1; D may be TRBD1 (6 bases). The V gene lost 3 bases and the J gene lost 1 base, with 15 bases spanning the gap. This CDR3 region has 15 residues. CDR1 SQVTM and CDR2 ANQGSEA come from the germline V gene. The full variable domain, in which reference TRBV29-1 and TRBJ1-1 provide the parts outside the CDR3, is SAVISQKPSRDICQRGTSLTIQCQVDSQVTMMFWYRQQPGQSLTLIATANQGSEATYESGFVIDKFPISRPNLTFSTLTVSNMSPEDSSIYLCSVEAFGQSNTEAFFGQGTRLTVV.

The rearrangement links TRBV18 to TRBJ2-1; TRBD1 aligns across 7 bases. V gave up 6 bases and J gave up 4 bases; unmatched junction bases: 3. The CDR3 consists of 13 residues. Per germline, CDR1 KGHSH and CDR2 LQKENI. DNA of the CDR3: TGTGCCAGCTCGGGACAGATGTACAATGAGCAGTTCTTC. Translated, it gives CASSGQMYNEQFF.

The count of this clonotype is one. The V and J genes are TRBV29-1 and TRBJ2-1; 8 bases fit TRBD1. The V and J ends lost 2 bases and 5 bases, in that order; junction bases with no gene match: 8. The CDR3 is 15 residues long. Germline CDR1 is SQVTM and CDR2 is ANQGSEA. CDR3 DNA sequence: TGCAGCGTTGAACTAGTGGGGACAGGTAACAATGAGCAGTTCTTC. This translates into CSVELVGTGNNEQFF.

V is TRBV29-1 and J is TRBJ2-7; 9 bases align to TRBD1. V was pared by 2 bases and J by 3 bases, with 5 bases of the junction left unmatched. The CDR3 has 14 amino acids. Per the germline V gene, CDR1 is SQVTM and CDR2 is ANQGSEA. In DNA form, the CDR3 reads TGCAGCGTTGAAAAGGGACAGGGTGTCTACGAGCAGTACTTC. This gives the protein CSVEKGQGVYEQYF.

Concerning this clonotype: As the CDR3 is not closed by the conserved phenylalanine or tryptophan, this likely results from a read error. This sequence joins TRBV20-1 and TRBJ2-7, with TRBD2 matching 7 bases. Looked up from germline, CDR1 is DFQATT and CDR2 is SNEGSKA (reference sequence). The junction had 9 bases not matched to a gene; V was cut back by 7 bases and J by 0 bases. The CDR3 totals 14 residues. The CDR3 is CSVFKRDSSYEQYS. The CDR3 coding sequence is TGCAGTGTATTCAAGCGGGACTCCTCCTACGAGCAGTACTCC.

In this sample, this clonotype turned up once. The chain combines TRBV9 with TRBJ1-1; D is undetermined. CDR3 length: 14 amino acids. Per the germline V gene, CDR1 is SGDLS and CDR2 is YYNGEE. The ends were cut back, 4 bases at V and 2 bases at J, with 12 bases in the middle. Written as DNA, the CDR3 is TGTGCCAGCAGCCCCCGACGGACTAACACTGAAGCTTTCTTT. This encodes CASSPRRTNTEAFF.

Notes on this clonotype: The junction does not match germline at one end; this may be a read error. The chain has TRBV20-1 and TRBJ1-1; D unresolved. CDR1 and CDR2 from the germline V gene are DFQATT and SNEGSKA (reference sequence). This CDR3 comprises 14 residues. CDR3 residues: CSARDSTVNTEAFF. The CDR3 region has the DNA TGCAGTGCTAGAGATTCAACGGTGAACACAGAAGCTTTCTTT.

Only one count was recorded for this clonotype. This sequence joins TRBV11-2 and TRBJ2-3, with D hard to call. The V end was cut by 0 bases, the J end by 0 bases, with 10 bases between. CDR1 and CDR2 (germline): SGHAT, FQNNGV. The CDR3 covers 16 residues. Here the CDR3 reads CASSLEGVSSTDTQYF. The CDR3 DNA reads TGTGCCAGCAGCTTAGAGGGCGTATCTAGCACAGATACGCAGTATTTT. The full variable domain, with the rest looked up from reference TRBV11-2 and TRBJ2-3, is EAGVAQSPRYKIIEKRQSVAFWCNPISGHATLYWYQQILGQGPKLLIQFQNNGVVDDSQLPKDRFSAERLKGVDSTLKIQPAKLEDSAVYLCASSLEGVSSTDTQYFGPGTRLTVL.

CDR3 sequence reads: CASSEAGGGASNQPQHF. CDR3 bases: TGTGCCAGCAGTGAAGCGGGGGGGGGCGCAAGCAATCAGCCCCAGCATTTT. This rearrangement joins TRBV2 to TRBJ1-5; D possibly corresponds to TRBD1 (6 bases). The CDR3 contains 17 residues. V shed 0 bases and J shed 1 base, with 13 bases lying between them. Germline assignment: CDR1 SNHLY and CDR2 FYNNEI.

The rearrangement links TRBV29-1 to TRBJ2-1; 7 bases fit TRBD1. Trimming at V came to 6 bases and at J to 3 bases, leaving 5 bases not matched to a gene. CDR3 size: 13 residues. The germline V gene encodes CDR1 SQVTM and CDR2 ANQGSEA. CDR3 loop: CSVQGISYNEQFF. The CDR3 region has the DNA TGCAGCGTACAGGGGATAAGCTACAATGAGCAGTTCTTC.

The J gene is TRBJ2-3, the V gene TRBV29-1; the D gene is possibly TRBD2 (6 bases). CDR3 length equals 13 residues. The germline V gene has CDR1 SQVTM and CDR2 ANQGSEA. Trimming cost V 6 bases and J 4 bases, with 14 bases left between them. CDR3 DNA sequence: TGCAGCGTCCTCGTCGGCGGGGCAGATACGCAGTATTTT. This translates into CSVLVGGADTQYF.

The chain combines TRBV15 with TRBJ1-4; possibly TRBD1 for D (5 bases). The CDR3 extends over 15 amino acids. Looked up from germline, CDR1 is LNHNV and CDR2 is YYDKDF (reference sequence). Trimming removed 0 bases from V and 7 bases from J, with 12 bases in between. The CDR3 coding sequence is TGTGCCACCAGCAGAGATGGGCAGGGAGGTGAAAAACTGTTTTTT. Translating it yields CATSRDGQGGEKLFF.

This chain connects TRBV7-7 to TRBJ2-5, with a tentative D call TRBD2 (5 bases). The CDR3 loop spans 13 amino acids. Deletions cut 1 base from V and 7 bases from J, with 10 bases between. Germline values: CDR1 SSHAT, CDR2 FNYEAQ (reference sequence). The CDR3 reads CASSLGERGTQYF. The CDR3 region has the DNA TGTGCCAGCAGCTTAGGGGAACGGGGGACCCAGTACTTC. Full variable domain (remainder filled in from reference TRBV7-7 and TRBJ2-5): GAGVSQSPRYKVTKRGQDVTLRCDPISSHATLYWYQQALGQGPEFLTYFNYEAQPDKSGLPSDRFSAERPEGSISTLTIQRTEQRDSAMYRCASSLGERGTQYFGPGTRLLVL.

The chain carries TRBV27 and TRBJ2-3; 8 bases line up with TRBD1. This CDR3 contains 15 residues. Germline CDR1 reads MNHEY; CDR2 reads SMNVEV (reference sequence). J lost 6 bases, V lost 6 bases, and 11 bases had no gene match. CDR3 in DNA: TGTGCCAGCAGGAGACAGCAGGGGGCCTCTGATACGCAGTATTTT. Its protein is CASRRQQGASDTQYF.

V gene TRBV12-3 or TRBV12-4 combines with J gene TRBJ2-3, with 11 bases identical to TRBD2. The CDR3 length is 18 residues. V lost 4 bases and J lost 3; bases outside the gene matches: 12. The CDR3 protein is CASSSPETSGMGTDTQYF. CDR3 coding DNA: TGTGCCAGCAGTTCCCCCGAGACTAGCGGGATGGGGACAGATACGCAGTATTTT.

The CDR3 protein is CSVDTGQYYEQYF. CDR3 coding DNA: TGCAGCGTTGATACGGGCCAATACTACGAGCAGTACTTC. The chain links TRBV29-1 to TRBJ2-7; no firm D call. CDR1 is SQVTM, CDR2 ANQGSEA, per germline. This CDR3 is built from 13 residues. The V gene lost 3 bases and the J gene lost 3 bases, with 12 bases spanning the gap.

This sequence joins TRBV18 and TRBJ1-2; a weak D match, TRBD1 (6 bases). V was clipped by 3 bases and J by 3 bases, with 17 bases between them. The CDR3 covers 16 residues. Germline loops: CDR1 KGHSH, CDR2 LQKENI. For the CDR3, the DNA is TGTGCCAGCTCACCCGATAGGGGGGTGGGCCACTATGGCTACACCTTC. This encodes CASSPDRGVGHYGYTF.

This clonotype was seen more than once but under ten times. This chain connects TRBV11-2 to TRBJ1-3; no firm D call. The germline gives CDR1 SGHAT, CDR2 FQNNGV. CDR3 length equals 12 residues. The germline V and J ends were trimmed by 2 bases and 3 bases, with 2 bases remaining between them. CDR3 amino acids: CASSLNGNTIYF. CDR3 in DNA: TGTGCCAGCAGCTTAAATGGAAACACCATATATTTT.

The chain is built from TRBV2 and TRBJ2-7, with 9 nucleotides matching TRBD2. This CDR3 is 14 amino acids long. The germline CDR1 and CDR2 sequences are SNHLY and FYNNEI. Unmatched junction bases numbered 5, after V lost 5 bases and J lost 3 bases. This CDR3 reads CASSLGLAVYEQYF. The CDR3 bases are TGTGCCAGCAGTCTGGGACTAGCAGTCTACGAGCAGTACTTC. Looking up the rest from reference TRBV2 and TRBJ2-7 gives the full variable domain: EPEVTQTPSHQVTQMGQEVILRCVPISNHLYFYWYRQILGQKVEFLVSFYNNEISEKSEIFDDQFSVERPDGSNFTLKIRSTKLEDSAMYFCASSLGLAVYEQYFGPGTRLTVT.

The sample holds a few counts of this clonotype. The chain combines TRBV27 with TRBJ1-2; 9 positions match TRBD1. This CDR3 region has 15 residues. Germline V CDR1 and CDR2: MNHEY, SMNVEV (reference sequence). V lost 6 bases to trimming and J lost 2 bases; unmatched junction nucleotides: 7. CDR3 nucleotide sequence: TGTGCCAGCAGACAAGGGACAGGGCTAAACTATGGCTACACCTTC. Translated, it gives CASRQGTGLNYGYTF.